This T cell receptor (beta chain) emerged from a study of blood T cell repertoires in COVID-19. The germline V and J ends were trimmed by 5 bases and 5 bases, with 8 bases remaining between them. The CDR3 is 12 residues long. The V gene's germline CDR1 is KGHDR and CDR2 SFDVKD. The table came from immunoSEQ multiplex PCR; TCRdb's copy has only in-frame clones and leaves some out. The table lists 150,000 to 200,000 clones, approximately 83% of them singletons. V gene TRBV24-1 combines with J gene TRBJ2-5; tentative D call: TRBD1 (5 bases). This clonotype originated in a man aged 60-69 years with acute or convalescent COVID-19. The sequencing input was peripheral blood. The CDR3 bases are TGTGCCACCAGTGGACAGACTGAGACCCAGTACTTC. It translates to CATSGQTETQYF.